What follows are 20 T cell receptor beta chains derived from one specimen sequenced in a study of T cells after yellow fever vaccination. Each CDR3 protein is one row after TCRdb ran MiXCR on the 5' RACE reads. The repertoire holds some 400,000 distinct CDR3 sequences, with around 20% as singletons. The specimen was PBMCs, collected before the yellow fever booster vaccination. The source of these receptors is a man between 18 and 35 years old who received the YFV17D yellow fever vaccine.

This rearrangement joins TRBV7-9 to TRBJ2-5, with D perhaps given as TRBD1 or TRBD2 (5 bases each). V was cut by 5 bases and J by 8 bases, with 15 bases left in between. The CDR3 runs to 13 residues. Germline CDR1 SEHNR, CDR2 FQNEAQ (reference sequence). The CDR3 DNA reads TGTGCCAGCAGCCCTGGGACGGGACGTACCCAGTACTTC. This encodes CASSPGTGRTQYF.

This clonotype has only a few counts. The genes are TRBV7-9 and TRBJ2-2, with 10 bases that match TRBD2. CDR1 SEHNR and CDR2 FQNEAQ come from the germline V gene (reference sequence). The CDR3 contains 21 residues. J gave up 3 bases and V 6 bases, and 22 bases lay outside the gene matches. The CDR3 loop reads CASRNLRRELAGDTHTGELFF. CDR3 nucleotides: TGTGCCAGCAGAAACCTGAGGAGGGAGCTAGCGGGGGACACTCACACCGGGGAGCTGTTTTTT. The whole variable domain, remainder taken from reference TRBV7-9 and TRBJ2-2, is DTGVSQNPRHKITKRGQNVTFRCDPISEHNRLYWYRQTLGQGPEFLTYFQNEAQLEKSRLLSDRFSAERPKGSFSTLEIQRTEQGDSAMYLCASRNLRRELAGDTHTGELFFGEGSRLTVL.

The genes are TRBV19 and TRBJ1-2; 7 bases map to TRBD1. Per germline, CDR1 LNHDA and CDR2 SQIVND (reference sequence). The CDR3 spans 13 residues. V gave up 5 bases and J gave up 4 bases; unmatched junction bases: 4. The CDR3 bases are TGTGCCAGTAGTCGAGACAGGGTCTATGGCTACACCTTC. This sequence encodes CASSRDRVYGYTF. The full variable domain, its missing parts supplied by reference TRBV19 and TRBJ1-2, is DGGITQSPKYLFRKEGQNVTLSCEQNLNHDAMYWYRQDPGQGLRLIYYSQIVNDFQKGDIAEGYSVSREKKESFPLTVTSAQKNPTAFYLCASSRDRVYGYTFGSGTRLTVV.

This clonotype was picked up many times. The chain joins TRBV7-6 to TRBJ2-5, with 11 bases that match TRBD2. Germline-derived CDR1 and CDR2 are SGHVS and FNYEAQ. V dropped 1 base and J dropped 5; count of bases not matched to a gene: 3. This CDR3 region has 15 residues. CDR3 amino acids: CASSLGASGGETQYF. DNA of the CDR3: TGTGCCAGCAGCTTAGGGGCTAGCGGGGGGGAGACCCAGTACTTC.

This chain connects TRBV10-3 to TRBJ2-3, with D possibly being TRBD1 (6 bases). The ends were cut back, 7 bases at V and 1 base at J, with 9 bases in the middle. Germline V lookup: CDR1 ENHRY, CDR2 SYGVKD. CDR3 size: 13 residues. CDR3: CAITGVGTDTQYF. As DNA, the CDR3 is TGTGCCATCACAGGGGTCGGCACAGATACGCAGTATTTT.

The V gene is TRBV20-1, the J gene TRBJ2-7, with TRBD1 identical over 11 bases. This CDR3 is 15 amino acids long. V trimming: 6 bases; J trimming: 1 base; junction bases outside the gene matches: 8. In germline, CDR1 is DFQATT, CDR2 SNEGSKA (reference sequence). The chain's CDR3 is CSAQGGDRGSYEQYF. CDR3 nucleotides: TGCAGTGCCCAGGGTGGGGACAGGGGGTCCTACGAGCAGTACTTC.

In the case of this clonotype: One end of the junction is discordant with germline, which a read error may explain. The chain has TRBV4-1 and TRBJ1-3; the match to TRBD1 covers 9 bases. The CDR3 runs to 14 residues. Germline lookup yields CDR1 MGHRA and CDR2 YSYEKL. The chain's CDR3 is CASSQAGTGKPRHF. The CDR3 DNA is TGCGCCAGCAGCCAAGCAGGGACAGGGAAGCCTAGACATTTT.

The rearrangement uses TRBV7-6 and TRBJ1-4; D not certain. V was trimmed by 4 bases and J by 4 bases, leaving 10 bases between them. Germline CDR1 and CDR2: SGHVS and FNYEAQ. The CDR3 has 14 amino acids. The CDR3 coding sequence is TGTGCCAGCAGCTCGGACTTACGTAATGAAAAACTGTTTTTT. Translating gives CASSSDLRNEKLFF.

The V call is TRBV10-3, the J call TRBJ1-3; D perhaps matches TRBD1 (6 bases). V lost 1 base, J lost 5 bases, and 15 bases lay in between. The CDR3 consists of 16 residues. The germline CDR1 and CDR2 sequences are ENHRY and SYGVKD. This CDR3 is CAISEFGQLNRNTIYF. The CDR3 DNA sequence: TGTGCCATCAGTGAGTTCGGACAGTTAAATAGAAACACCATATATTTT.

In its sample, this clonotype was seen a few times. The chain employs TRBV7-2 and TRBJ1-6, with unresolved D. The germline V gene has CDR1 SGHTA and CDR2 FQGNSA. This CDR3 contains 13 residues. V was clipped by 5 bases and J by 7 bases, with 9 bases between them. CDR3 in amino acids: CASSIDGNSPLHF. CDR3 nucleotides: TGTGCCAGCAGCATCGACGGGAATTCACCCCTCCACTTT.

The rearrangement uses TRBV4-1 and TRBJ2-7; D may be TRBD1 (5 bases). The CDR3 contains 14 residues. The V gene lost 5 bases and the J gene lost 0 bases, with 11 bases spanning the gap. The V gene's germline CDR1 is MGHRA and CDR2 YSYEKL. CDR3 region: CASSIKDTSYEQYF. The CDR3 DNA follows: TGCGCCAGCAGCATTAAGGACACCTCCTACGAGCAGTACTTC.

The chain recombines TRBV4-3 with TRBJ1-1; D is possibly TRBD1 (6 bases). The CDR3 is 15 amino acids. Between the trimmed V and J ends, which lost 3 bases and 1 base, there was a span of 12 bases. Germline CDR1 LGHNA, CDR2 YSLEER. Here the CDR3 DNA reads TGCGCCAGCAGCCAGGAATGGGGGCCGAACACTGAAGCTTTCTTT. Its translation: CASSQEWGPNTEAFF.

The V call is TRBV19, the J call TRBJ2-2, with D possibly TRBD2 on 6 matching bases. Germline CDR1 reads LNHDA; CDR2 reads SQIVND (reference sequence). Trimming removed 3 bases at V and 4 bases at J, with 12 bases between. The CDR3 is 15 residues long. CDR3 nucleotide sequence: TGTGCCAGTAGTATTCCGGGAGCGATCACCGGGGAGCTGTTTTTT. Protein sequence: CASSIPGAITGELFF.

The genes are TRBV5-1 and TRBJ1-2; 9 bases map to TRBD1. The trim removed 0 bases at V and 1 base at J, leaving 7 bases unmatched. Germline-derived CDR1 and CDR2 are SGHRS and YFSETQ. The CDR3 extends over 17 amino acids. In DNA, the CDR3 is TGCGCCAGCAGCTTGGCAGCGACAGGGGGAAATAACTATGGCTACACCTTC. Translating gives CASSLAATGGNNYGYTF. The entire variable domain, with the rest obtained from reference TRBV5-1 and TRBJ1-2, is as follows: KAGVTQTPRYLIKTRGQQVTLSCSPISGHRSVSWYQQTPGQGLQFLFEYFSETQRNKGNFPGRFSGRQFSNSRSEMNVSTLELGDSALYLCASSLAATGGNNYGYTFGSGTRLTVV.

The chain recombines TRBV30 with TRBJ2-7; 11 nucleotides agree with TRBD2. The CDR3 loop spans 15 amino acids. Germline V gene lookup returns CDR1 GTSNPN and CDR2 SVGIG (reference sequence). V was pared by 3 bases and J by 6 bases, with 10 bases of the junction left unmatched. CDR3 residues: CAWSTLAGVRSEQYF. The CDR3 DNA sequence: TGTGCCTGGAGCACACTAGCGGGGGTTCGTTCCGAGCAGTACTTC.

This chain uses TRBV11-2 with TRBJ2-5; TRBD2 matches at 8 bases. Losses at the gene ends were 5 bases for V and 2 bases for J; bases not matched to a gene: 7. Per germline, CDR1 SGHAT and CDR2 FQNNGV. The CDR3 has 15 residues. CDR3 coding DNA: TGTGCCAGCAGCCCCACTCCGGGGGGGCAAGAGACCCAGTACTTC. It encodes CASSPTPGGQETQYF. The entire variable domain, with the rest obtained from reference TRBV11-2 and TRBJ2-5, is as follows: EAGVAQSPRYKIIEKRQSVAFWCNPISGHATLYWYQQILGQGPKLLIQFQNNGVVDDSQLPKDRFSAERLKGVDSTLKIQPAKLEDSAVYLCASSPTPGGQETQYFGPGTRLLVL.

V and J are TRBV6-5 and TRBJ2-2; D may match TRBD1 or TRBD2 (5 bases each). Between the trimmed V and J ends, which lost 6 bases and 6 bases, there was a span of 17 bases. This CDR3 contains 15 residues. Germline assignment: CDR1 MNHEY and CDR2 SVGAGI. In nucleotides, the CDR3 is TGTGCCAGCAGAGTGGGGACCGAGGTTCCCGGGGAGCTGTTTTTT. It specifies CASRVGTEVPGELFF.

The V call is TRBV4-1, the J call TRBJ1-5; D is perhaps TRBD1 (6 bases). V lost 3 bases and J 3 bases, leaving 15 bases between the germline ends. The CDR3 totals 16 residues. Germline V CDR1 and CDR2: MGHRA, YSYEKL. DNA for the CDR3: TGCGCCAGCAGCCAGGTACAGGGTCGGAACAATCAGCCCCAGCATTTT. Its translation: CASSQVQGRNNQPQHF.

CDR3 sequence (DNA): TGTGCCAGCAGCTTTGAAACCCCGGGCTTCGATACGCAGTATTTT. This gives the protein CASSFETPGFDTQYF. The V call is TRBV21-1, the J call TRBJ2-3; the DNA was not used to check the table's D call, TRBD1. TRBV21-1 constitutes a pseudogene. There are 15 residues in the CDR3.

This clonotype was observed a handful of times. V and J are TRBV5-1 and TRBJ2-7, with 8 bases aligning to TRBD1. The CDR3 extends over 15 amino acids. Trimming at V came to 2 bases and at J to 3 bases, leaving 7 bases not matched to a gene. In germline, CDR1 is SGHRS, CDR2 YFSETQ. This CDR3 is CASSLNTGGIYEQYF. For the CDR3, the DNA is TGCGCCAGCAGCTTAAACACAGGGGGGATCTACGAGCAGTACTTC.